The 2 T cell receptor beta chains given below trace back to one sample, sequenced in a study of blood T cell repertoires in COVID-19. Libraries were prepared by immunoSEQ multiplex PCR; TCRdb keeps only in-frame clonotypes and omits some of them. The sample holds 150,000 to 250,000 clones; about 80% are singletons and the top ten take around 7.5%. Sequencing input: PBMCs or T cells enriched from blood (not recorded which). These receptors all stem from a man aged 40-50 years who had recovered from COVID-19.

This sequence joins TRBV19 and TRBJ2-7; TRBD1 agrees at 10 bases. The CDR3 contains 15 residues. The germline gives CDR1 LNHDA, CDR2 SQIVND (reference sequence). Trimming removed 5 bases from V and 2 bases from J; junction bases left unmatched: 6. The CDR3 is CASSWAGQGAYEQYF. The DNA for the CDR3 is TGTGCCAGTAGTTGGGCAGGACAGGGGGCCTACGAGCAGTACTTC.

The chain couples TRBV7-9 to TRBJ1-1; perhaps TRBD1 as D (6 bases). CDR3 length: 16 amino acids. Germline V lookup: CDR1 SEHNR, CDR2 FQNEAQ (reference sequence). V gave up 5 bases and J gave up 3 bases, with 19 bases separating them. CDR3 amino acids: CASSEGHTQGDTEAFF. The DNA for the CDR3 is TGTGCCAGCAGCGAAGGACACACACAGGGAGACACTGAAGCTTTCTTT. Using reference TRBV7-9 and TRBJ1-1 for the parts outside the CDR3, the full variable domain is DTGVSQNPRHKITKRGQNVTFRCDPISEHNRLYWYRQTLGQGPEFLTYFQNEAQLEKSRLLSDRFSAERPKGSFSTLEIQRTEQGDSAMYLCASSEGHTQGDTEAFFGQGTRLTVV.